The 15 T cell receptor beta chains reported below all come from one sample, sequenced in a study of T cells in Graves' hyperthyroidism and ophthalmopathy. Template material for amplifying TCR beta CDR3 regions consisted of RNA transcripts. The HTBI set primed first-round TCR CDR3 RT-PCR. Each CDR3 protein gets one entry after TCRdb re-called the multiplex PCR reads with MiXCR. In the table there are over 300,000 distinct CDR3 sequences, 14% of which are singletons. Sequenced input: blood. The receptors come from an older woman with Graves' hyperthyroidism.

This clonotype was detected only a few times. V usage is TRBV29-1 and J usage is TRBJ1-1; maybe TRBD1 (5 bases). CDR3 length equals 15 residues. V lost 3 bases, J lost 3 bases, and 17 bases lay in between. The germline V gene encodes CDR1 SQVTM and CDR2 ANQGSEA. The CDR3 region has the DNA TGCAGCGTTGAGTTGTGGGGGTCTGGTGACACTGAAGCTTTCTTT. Translated, it gives CSVELWGSGDTEAFF.

The chain uses TRBV6-4 and TRBJ2-2; TRBD1 is a possible D gene (6 bases). The CDR3 totals 15 residues. The V gene lost 0 bases and the J gene lost 4 bases, with 9 bases spanning the gap. Per the germline V gene, CDR1 is MRHNA and CDR2 is SNTAGT. CDR3 in DNA: TGTGCCAGCAGTGACTCGGGACAACCCACCGGGGAGCTGTTTTTT. This codes for CASSDSGQPTGELFF.

The rearrangement uses TRBV7-9 and TRBJ2-1; D tentatively reads TRBD1 or TRBD2 (5 bases each). V lost 5 bases and J lost 5, with 13 bases in between. This CDR3 is 14 amino acids long. Germline V gene sequence: CDR1 SEHNR, CDR2 FQNEAQ (reference sequence). The CDR3 nucleotides are TGTGCCAGCAGCCGACCCGGGACGGACAATGAGCAGTTCTTC. Translating gives CASSRPGTDNEQFF.

There are many counts of this clonotype. The V gene is TRBV6-1, the J gene TRBJ2-1; possible D gene TRBD2, 5 bases. V was cut by 5 bases and J by 2 bases, with 13 bases left in between. The CDR3 runs to 15 residues. CDR1 and CDR2 from the germline V gene are MNHNS and SASEGT. CDR3 amino acids: CASSPTGSAYNEQFF. In nucleotides, the CDR3 is TGTGCCAGCAGTCCGACGGGATCGGCCTACAATGAGCAGTTCTTC.

The chain recombines TRBV9 with TRBJ1-3; TRBD1 might be the D (6 bases). V shed 3 bases and J shed 2 bases, with 15 bases lying between them. Germline CDR1 SGDLS, CDR2 YYNGEE. This CDR3 comprises 16 residues. DNA for the CDR3: TGTGCCAGCAGCGACCACAGGGTAGCCCCTGGAAACACCATATATTTT. Translation gives CASSDHRVAPGNTIYF.

This clonotype was recorded at least ten times. The V and J genes are TRBV12-5 and TRBJ2-1; 8 nucleotides agree with TRBD1. Germline CDR1 is LGHNT and CDR2 is FRNRAP. V was clipped by 0 bases and J by 4 bases; unmatched bases: 8. The CDR3 length is 17 residues. Here the CDR3 reads CASGLVVNRDRYNEQFF. CDR3 in DNA: TGTGCTAGTGGTTTGGTGGTTAACCGGGACAGGTACAATGAGCAGTTCTTC.

The chain recombines TRBV9 with TRBJ2-7; either TRBD1 or TRBD2 may supply D (7 bases each). The length of the CDR3 is 19 residues. V gave up 4 bases and J gave up 0 bases, with 26 bases separating them. Germline V gene data show CDR1 as SGDLS and CDR2 as YYNGEE. CDR3 protein: CASSPQTGRGPFASYEQYF. The DNA for the CDR3 is TGTGCCAGCAGCCCCCAGACAGGGAGGGGTCCGTTCGCCTCCTACGAGCAGTACTTC. The whole variable domain, filled in from reference TRBV9 and TRBJ2-7, reads DSGVTQTPKHLITATGQRVTLRCSPRSGDLSVYWYQQSLDQGLQFLIQYYNGEERAKGNILERFSAQQFPDLHSELNLSSLELGDSALYFCASSPQTGRGPFASYEQYFGPGTRLTVT.

This CDR3 reads CASSLETARLYGYTF. The CDR3 region has the DNA TGTGCCAGCAGTTTAGAAACGGCACGATTATATGGCTACACCTTC. The chain carries TRBV28 and TRBJ1-2; D is uncertain. Trimming pared 2 bases from V and 5 bases from J, leaving 15 bases between. The CDR3 spans 15 residues. Per germline, CDR1 MDHEN and CDR2 SYDVKM.

This clonotype was counted at least ten times. The chain carries TRBV6-1 and TRBJ1-1, with TRBD1 matching over 8 bases. J lost 5 bases, V lost 7 bases, and 9 bases had no gene match. The germline V gene encodes CDR1 MNHNS and CDR2 SASEGT. This CDR3 comprises 14 residues. In nucleotides, the CDR3 is TGTGCCAGCACTTACGACAGGGGAGTAACTGAAGCTTTCTTT. This encodes CASTYDRGVTEAFF.

This clonotype was counted many times. This chain's CDR3 is CASSLRTSSYNEQFF. CDR3 nucleotides: TGTGCCAGCAGCTTGCGGACTAGCAGCTACAATGAGCAGTTCTTC. The V and J genes are TRBV5-5 and TRBJ2-1; 8 bases line up with TRBD2. V shed 1 base and J 3 bases; nucleotides not matched to a gene: 3. The CDR3 has 15 residues. Germline CDR1 reads SGHKS; CDR2 reads YYEKEE (reference sequence).

This clonotype was detected many times. The chain combines TRBV28 with TRBJ2-1, with D uncertain. Germline assignment: CDR1 MDHEN and CDR2 SYDVKM. Trimming left V 3 bases short and J 4 bases short, with 10 bases between. The CDR3 is made up of 14 amino acids. CDR3 region: CASSFQRGYNEQFF. CDR3 nucleotide sequence: TGTGCCAGCAGTTTCCAGCGCGGATACAATGAGCAGTTCTTC.

In this sample, this clonotype turned up a few times. The chain uses TRBV3-1 and TRBJ2-7; possibly TRBD1 for D (5 bases). V lost 4 bases and J lost 0, with 16 bases in between. This CDR3 is 16 amino acids long. The V gene's germline CDR1 is LGHDT and CDR2 YNNKEL (reference sequence). The CDR3 DNA is TGTGCCAGCAGCCGAGGTCAGAGCAGGGCCTCCTACGAGCAGTACTTC. The encoded protein is CASSRGQSRASYEQYF.

J is TRBJ2-7 and V is TRBV11-2, with D hard to call. This CDR3 comprises 13 residues. CDR1 is SGHAT, CDR2 FQNNGV, per germline. V was cut by 0 bases and J by 7 bases, with 10 bases left in between. The CDR3 region has the DNA TGTGCCAGCAGCTTAGAGGCTTCGGGTGAGCAGTACTTC. Protein: CASSLEASGEQYF.

This chain links TRBV27 with TRBJ1-1; weak D call: TRBD1 (5 bases). From germline, CDR1 is MNHEY and CDR2 SMNVEV (reference sequence). V was trimmed by 1 base and J by 1 base, leaving 10 bases between them. The CDR3 runs 15 residues. CDR3 DNA sequence: TGTGCCAGCAGTTTATATGCCCAGGGGAACACTGAAGCTTTCTTT. It translates to CASSLYAQGNTEAFF.

This clonotype has more than one count but fewer than ten. V and J are TRBV6-5 and TRBJ1-2; no reliable D call. Trimming took off 4 bases at V and 2 bases at J, with 14 bases between the two ends. Germline V gene data show CDR1 as MNHEY and CDR2 as SVGAGI. This CDR3 is built from 15 residues. The CDR3 is CASSFQTNTNYGYTF. The CDR3 DNA is TGTGCCAGCAGTTTCCAGACAAATACCAACTATGGCTACACCTTC.